The clone carrying this TCR beta chain was observed a single time. Its target is not known. Cells designated naive CD8 were CD45RO-negative and were positively selected for CCR7, with terminally differentiated effector memory CD45RA+ cells excluded. Germline lookup yields CDR1 SEHNR and CDR2 FQNEAQ (reference sequence). Trimming removed 0 bases at V and 5 bases at J, with 11 bases between. The CDR3 is made up of 14 amino acids. This specimen belongs to a study of shared clonotypes between healthy human individuals. Points from the study as a whole: In the sorted subsets, rarefaction showed sequencing was incomplete despite large depth.

Execution of the assay was at deep level. Using immunoSEQ multiplex PCR, the repertoire was profiled, and TCRdb retains in-frame clones only, with some absent. The sample lists approximately 2,000,000 clones; 93% were seen once. The TCR was taken from a man in his late teens or twenties in good health. Some clones in this sample may be carry-over from other donors' samples. The V gene is TRBV7-9, the J gene TRBJ2-7, with TRBD1 as a possible D gene (5 bases). The sample comprised naive CD8+ T cells from PBMCs. CDR3 in DNA: TGTGCCAGCAGCTTAGCGCAGGGTTGGAACGAGCAGTACTTC. Protein product: CASSLAQGWNEQYF.